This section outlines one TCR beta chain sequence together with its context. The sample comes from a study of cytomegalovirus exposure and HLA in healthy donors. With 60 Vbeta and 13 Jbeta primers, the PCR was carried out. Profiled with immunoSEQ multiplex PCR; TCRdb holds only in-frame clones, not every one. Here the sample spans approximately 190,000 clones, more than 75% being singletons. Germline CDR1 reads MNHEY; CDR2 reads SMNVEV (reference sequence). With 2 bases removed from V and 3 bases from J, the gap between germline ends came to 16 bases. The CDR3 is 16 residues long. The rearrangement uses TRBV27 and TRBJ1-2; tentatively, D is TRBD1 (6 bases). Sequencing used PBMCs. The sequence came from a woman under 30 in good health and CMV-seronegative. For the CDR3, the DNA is TGTGCCAGCAGTTTAAAGGGGGGGGCTTATTACTATGGCTACACCTTC. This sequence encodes CASSLKGGAYYYGYTF.